The present TCR beta chain was sequenced within a study of long-term antiretroviral therapy in people with HIV. Study-wide findings and caveats: It was observed that HIV repertoires exhibited narrower CDR3 length ranges than controls. At every time point, clones expanded before ART dominated the repertoire.

Note on this clone: Antigen unknown.

The immunoSEQ assay was v3.0, run at survey level. This table comes from immunoSEQ multiplex PCR, and its TCRdb copy is limited to in-frame clones, with some not included. The table records about 23,000 clones, 75% to 90% of them present only once. This clonotype was obtained from a man younger than 45 with HIV. The material sequenced was unsorted PBMCs, taken around 4.2 years after starting antiretroviral therapy.

Here the CDR3 DNA reads TGTGCCAGCAGCTTGAGACAGACTATGAACACTGAAGCTTTCTTT. It encodes CASSLRQTMNTEAFF. This chain uses TRBV5-8 with TRBJ1-1; perhaps TRBD1 as D (5 bases). The germline gives CDR1 SGHTS, CDR2 YDEGEE. The CDR3 length is 15 residues. Trimming removed 1 base from V and 0 bases from J, with 10 bases in between. The full variable domain, in which reference TRBV5-8 and TRBJ1-1 provide the parts outside the CDR3, is EAGVTQSPTHLIKTRGQQATLRCSPISGHTSVYWYQQALGLGLQFLLWYDEGEERNRGNFPPRFSGRQFPNYSSELNVNALELEDSALYLCASSLRQTMNTEAFFGQGTRLTVV.